Listed below are T cell receptor beta chains from one sample, sequenced in a study of blood T cell repertoires in COVID-19. Sequencing used immunoSEQ multiplex PCR; TCRdb keeps in-frame clones, though not all of them. The sample has 150,000 to 250,000 clones; roughly 82% are singletons. What was sequenced was PBMCs or T cells enriched from blood (not recorded which). The receptor set was obtained from a man aged 40-50 years who had recovered from COVID-19. CDR3s leave out the opening cysteine and the closing phenylalanine or tryptophan. The D gene is left open where the match is weak.

D gene: TRBD1
V gene: TRBV10-3
J gene: TRBJ2-1
CDR3 protein: AISIPGQSYNEQF

D gene: NA
V gene: TRBV19
J gene: TRBJ1-5
CDR3 protein: ASSTSQRRTGEPQH

D gene: NA
V gene: TRBV19
J gene: TRBJ1-5
CDR3 protein: ASNREVVGNRPQH

D gene: NA
V gene: TRBV5-1
J gene: TRBJ1-1
CDR3 protein: ASSPDAGFTEAF

D gene: NA
V gene: TRBV5-1
J gene: TRBJ1-3
CDR3 protein: ASSLDFASSGNTIY

D gene: NA
V gene: TRBV11-3
J gene: TRBJ1-1
CDR3 protein: ASSAGQKNTEAF

D gene: NA
V gene: TRBV10-2
J gene: TRBJ2-1
CDR3 protein: ASKGAEFYNEQF

D gene: NA
V gene: TRBV27
J gene: TRBJ2-6
CDR3 protein: ASSSPGMSANVLT

D gene: TRBD1
V gene: TRBV19
J gene: TRBJ1-5
CDR3 protein: ASRLGQGGNQPQH

D gene: NA
V gene: TRBV7-3
J gene: TRBJ2-2
CDR3 protein: ASSPSVFANTGELF

D gene: NA
V gene: TRBV15
J gene: TRBJ2-1
CDR3 protein: ATSRAFYGYNEQF

D gene: NA
V gene: TRBV11-2
J gene: TRBJ1-5
CDR3 protein: ASSLYRNQPQH

D gene: NA
V gene: TRBV7-9
J gene: TRBJ1-5
CDR3 protein: ASSLGAGLNQPQH

D gene: NA
V gene: TRBV18
J gene: TRBJ1-5
CDR3 protein: ASSRSGSANQPQH

D gene: TRBD2
V gene: TRBV30
J gene: TRBJ2-1
CDR3 protein: AWSVLGLAGGNPPYNEQF

D gene: NA
V gene: TRBV6-5
J gene: TRBJ1-2
CDR3 protein: ASSPDKSQGYT

D gene: NA
V gene: TRBV5-6
J gene: TRBJ1-2
CDR3 protein: ASSFRDTGNYGYT

D gene: TRBD2
V gene: TRBV6-5
J gene: TRBJ2-1
CDR3 protein: ASSWTSGGYNEQF

D gene: TRBD1
V gene: TRBV6-5
J gene: TRBJ1-6
CDR3 protein: ASRAGQLNSPLH

D gene: NA
V gene: TRBV19
J gene: TRBJ1-1
CDR3 protein: ASRDTQTEAF

D gene: NA
V gene: TRBV12-3/TRBV12-4
J gene: TRBJ1-1
CDR3 protein: ASSLGGSPEAF

D gene: NA
V gene: TRBV4-2
J gene: TRBJ1-2
CDR3 protein: ASSQEQRTSTNYGYT

D gene: TRBD2
V gene: TRBV28
J gene: TRBJ2-6
CDR3 protein: ASSFPGGSGANVLT

D gene: NA
V gene: TRBV5-1
J gene: TRBJ2-2
CDR3 protein: ASSQTGAGELF

D gene: TRBD2
V gene: TRBV5-1
J gene: TRBJ2-1
CDR3 protein: ASSLGRLAGLGEQF

D gene: TRBD2
V gene: TRBV12-3/TRBV12-4
J gene: TRBJ2-1
CDR3 protein: ATRLAGNEQF

D gene: NA
V gene: TRBV27
J gene: TRBJ2-7
CDR3 protein: ASSTQIGGTYENPGEQY

D gene: TRBD2
V gene: TRBV5-6
J gene: TRBJ2-5
CDR3 protein: ASALREREGRETQY

D gene: NA
V gene: TRBV6-1
J gene: TRBJ2-1
CDR3 protein: ASSEFPPGKSSYNEQF

D gene: NA
V gene: TRBV4-2
J gene: TRBJ1-4
CDR3 protein: ASGSTGTRGEKLF

D gene: TRBD2
V gene: TRBV4-1
J gene: TRBJ2-5
CDR3 protein: ASSQATGTSGSPRETQY

D gene: NA
V gene: TRBV28
J gene: TRBJ1-1
CDR3 protein: ASCGRGGDTEAF

D gene: NA
V gene: TRBV18
J gene: TRBJ1-6
CDR3 protein: ASSPSRVGNSPLH

D gene: TRBD1
V gene: TRBV7-3
J gene: TRBJ2-7
CDR3 protein: ASSTTGGPYEQY

D gene: NA
V gene: TRBV5-4
J gene: TRBJ1-5
CDR3 protein: ASSLGGERPQH

D gene: TRBD1
V gene: TRBV19
J gene: TRBJ2-7
CDR3 protein: ASRGEDRGQTYEQY

D gene: TRBD1
V gene: TRBV24-1
J gene: TRBJ1-2
CDR3 protein: ATRGTGATYGYT

D gene: NA
V gene: TRBV7-8
J gene: TRBJ2-5
CDR3 protein: ASSLIGGLETQY

D gene: NA
V gene: TRBV10-3
J gene: TRBJ2-1
CDR3 protein: AISEYGSRDGENEQF

D gene: NA
V gene: TRBV5-1
J gene: TRBJ2-3
CDR3 protein: ASRRQGSTDTQY

D gene: TRBD1
V gene: TRBV7-3
J gene: TRBJ1-2
CDR3 protein: ASSEQGADGYT

D gene: NA
V gene: TRBV19
J gene: TRBJ2-5
CDR3 protein: ASSIDAELKDQY

D gene: NA
V gene: TRBV15
J gene: TRBJ1-3
CDR3 protein: ATSRGQTSSGNTIY